This is a list of T cell receptor beta chains from one sample in a study of T cells in Graves' hyperthyroidism and ophthalmopathy. TCRdb used MiXCR to reprocess the multiplex PCR reads, holding one entry per CDR3 protein. The sample has about 400,000 distinct CDR3 sequences; 13% are singletons. The sample consisted of blood. The receptors stem from a woman aged 18-29 years with Graves' hyperthyroidism. Each CDR3 is given with its conserved first and last residue. The D gene is left open where the match is weak. Expanded clones get a size class; other rows say once, few or many, or leave the size out.

>TRBJ2-1|TRBV6-6|many|-
CASSYSRVYNEQFF
TGTGCCAGCAGTTACTCGAGGGTTTACAATGAGCAGTTCTTC
>TRBJ2-3|TRBV10-3|-|TRBD2
CAISGTSGGMTDTQYF
TGTGCCATCAGCGGGACTAGCGGGGGGATGACAGATACGCAGTATTTT
>TRBJ2-7|TRBV20-1|many|-
CSARLPGGGSYEQYF
TGCAGTGCTAGACTTCCTGGAGGTGGATCCTACGAGCAGTACTTC
>TRBJ1-5|TRBV12-3/TRBV12-4|many|-
CASSLGRRSGNQPQHF
TGTGCCAGCAGTTTAGGGCGGAGGAGCGGCAATCAGCCCCAGCATTTT
>TRBJ2-2|TRBV24-1|many|-
CATEGGTNTGELFF
TGTGCCACCGAGGGGGGCACGAACACCGGGGAGCTGTTTTTT
>TRBJ1-1|TRBV5-8|-|TRBD1
CASSPSRGHLTEAFF
TGTGCCAGCAGCCCAAGCAGGGGGCATCTTACTGAAGCTTTCTTT
>TRBJ2-7|TRBV28|many|TRBD1
CASKKVWGTGMNEQYF
TGTGCCAGCAAAAAAGTGTGGGGGACAGGGATGAACGAGCAGTACTTC
>TRBJ1-5|TRBV28|-|-
CASLAPTGMSNQPQHF
TGTGCCAGCCTCGCCCCCACAGGGATGAGCAATCAGCCCCAGCATTTT
>TRBJ1-2|TRBV5-1|many|TRBD1
CASSYPRQGAWRGYTF
TGCGCCAGCAGCTACCCCCGACAGGGGGCATGGCGTGGCTACACCTTC
>TRBJ2-3|TRBV7-2|many|-
CASSLSGLTDTQYF
TGTGCCAGCAGCCTCTCGGGCCTTACAGATACGCAGTATTTT
>TRBJ1-2|TRBV30|-|-
CAWSVNYGYTF
TGTGCCTGGAGTGTGAACTATGGCTACACCTTC
>TRBJ2-1|TRBV28|-|TRBD1
CASSNAGTGVYEQFF
TGTGCCAGCAGCAACGCCGGGACAGGGGTATATGAGCAGTTCTTC
>TRBJ2-4|TRBV28|many|-
CASSLVGVAKNIQYF
TGTGCCAGCAGTTTGGTAGGTGTAGCCAAAAACATTCAGTACTTC
>TRBJ2-2|TRBV7-8|-|TRBD2
CASSLGLAGGLSGELFF
TGTGCCAGCAGCCTTGGACTAGCGGGGGGGCTGTCCGGGGAGCTGTTTTTT
>TRBJ1-2|TRBV19|few|-
CASSFVRDLYYGYTF
TGTGCCAGTAGTTTTGTAAGGGACCTCTACTATGGCTACACCTTC
>TRBJ2-5|TRBV15|many|-
CATSDPRDSGTQYF
TGTGCCACCAGCGACCCCAGGGATTCCGGGACCCAGTACTTC
>TRBJ2-7|TRBV6-1|few|TRBD1
CASSRTGTGPYEQYF
TGTGCCAGCAGTAGAACCGGGACAGGGCCCTACGAGCAGTACTTC
>TRBJ2-7|TRBV5-1|many|-
CASSWTGGQVLDEQYF
TGCGCCAGCAGCTGGACTGGCGGGCAGGTATTAGACGAGCAGTACTTC
>TRBJ1-3|TRBV6-4|-|-
CASSDRAGNTIYF
TGTGCCAGCAGTGACCGGGCTGGAAACACCATATATTTT
>TRBJ1-1|TRBV5-1|many|TRBD1
CASSPQTGRGRSEAFF
TGCGCCAGCAGCCCCCAAACGGGCAGGGGGCGGTCGGAAGCTTTCTTT
>TRBJ2-1|TRBV12-3/TRBV12-4|many|TRBD2
CASSLAAGGPYNEQFF
TGTGCCAGCAGTTTAGCGGCGGGAGGGCCCTACAATGAGCAGTTCTTC
>TRBJ1-1|TRBV5-1|-|TRBD1
CASSLSGTGGMNTEAFF
TGCGCCAGCAGCTTGTCCGGGACAGGGGGAATGAACACTGAAGCTTTCTTT
>TRBJ1-5|TRBV11-2|many|-
CAVGSNQPQHF
TGTGCCGTGGGGAGCAATCAGCCCCAGCATTTT
>TRBJ2-1|TRBV20-1|-|TRBD1
CSAGEQGRGFNEQFF
TGCAGTGCTGGCGAACAGGGGCGCGGTTTCAATGAGCAGTTCTTC
>TRBJ2-5|TRBV19|-|-
CASSHREEETQYF
TGTGCCAGTAGCCACAGGGAGGAAGAGACCCAGTACTTC
>TRBJ2-7|TRBV10-3|few|TRBD2
CAISTSGSSYEQYF
TGTGCCATCAGTACTAGCGGGAGCTCCTACGAGCAGTACTTC
>TRBJ2-1|TRBV19|few|-
CASSIIGSRGIDEQFF
TGTGCCAGTAGTATTATTGGGAGTCGGGGTATCGATGAGCAGTTCTTC
>TRBJ2-5|TRBV28|-|-
CASTWGGQQETQYF
TGTGCCAGCACTTGGGGTGGGCAGCAAGAGACCCAGTACTTC
>TRBJ1-5|TRBV6-1|many|TRBD1
CASNGQGALPNQPQHF
TGTGCCAGCAATGGACAGGGGGCACTTCCCAATCAGCCCCAGCATTTT
>TRBJ2-3|TRBV28|few|TRBD2
CASSLTSGGDLSTDTQYF
TGTGCCAGCAGCTTGACTAGCGGGGGGGATTTAAGCACAGATACGCAGTATTTT
>TRBJ1-2|TRBV28|many|-
CASSSNGYTF
TGTGCCAGCAGCTCAAATGGCTACACCTTC
>TRBJ2-5|TRBV27|few|-
CASSGRGTHETQYF
TGTGCCAGCAGTGGGAGGGGGACTCACGAGACCCAGTACTTC
>TRBJ2-7|TRBV19|-|TRBD1
CASSPRQGGSEQYF
TGTGCCAGTAGTCCCCGACAGGGTGGATCCGAGCAGTACTTC
>TRBJ1-1|TRBV28|-|-
CASSPDRRTEALF
TGTGCCAGCAGTCCGGACCGACGCACTGAAGCTCTCTTT
>TRBJ2-1|TRBV19|few|-
CASSSRTVVDEQFF
TGTGCCAGTAGTTCCAGGACGGTCGTGGATGAGCAGTTCTTC
>TRBJ1-1|TRBV6-2/TRBV6-3|-|-
CASSYNEGMNTEAFF
TGTGCCAGCAGTTACAACGAGGGGATGAACACTGAAGCTTTCTTT
>TRBJ2-3|TRBV20-1|many|-
CSARSSSLRTDTQYF
TGCAGTGCGCGTTCATCTAGCCTCCGCACAGATACGCAGTATTTT
>TRBJ2-7|TRBV29-1|many|TRBD2
CSVARRLAGDEQYF
TGCAGCGTTGCTAGGCGGCTAGCGGGAGACGAGCAGTACTTC
>TRBJ1-5|TRBV9|many|-
CASSVGGNSNQPQHF
TGTGCCAGCAGCGTAGGGGGGAATAGCAATCAGCCCCAGCATTTT
>TRBJ2-5|TRBV30|-|TRBD1
CAWSGSTGVGETQYF
TGTGCCTGGAGTGGGTCGACAGGGGTCGGGGAGACCCAGTACTTC
>TRBJ2-2|TRBV28|few|TRBD2
CASRGGVLTGELFF
TGTGCCAGCAGGGGGGGGGTCCTCACCGGGGAGCTGTTTTTT
>TRBJ1-5|TRBV4-2|few|-
CASSQAGALQPQHF
TGTGCCAGCAGCCAAGCTGGGGCCCTCCAGCCCCAGCATTTT
>TRBJ2-3|TRBV11-1|few|-
CASSLVRGRLRDTDTQYF
TGTGCCAGCAGCTTAGTGAGAGGCCGCCTCAGGGACACAGATACGCAGTATTTT
>TRBJ2-5|TRBV6-1|-|-
CASSVRLGETQYF
TGTGCCAGCAGTGTCCGGTTGGGCGAGACCCAGTACTTC
>TRBJ2-1|TRBV3-1|many|TRBD1
CASSPDRVAYNEQFF
TGTGCCAGCAGCCCTGACAGGGTGGCCTACAATGAGCAGTTCTTC
>TRBJ2-7|TRBV7-2|many|TRBD2
CASSLSLAGGGEQYF
TGTGCCAGCAGCTTAAGCCTAGCGGGAGGTGGTGAGCAGTACTTC
>TRBJ2-7|TRBV28|many|-
CASRGPGRYEQYF
TGTGCCAGCCGGGGACCGGGACGGTACGAGCAGTACTTC
>TRBJ2-3|TRBV12-3/TRBV12-4|many|-
CASMGNTDTQYF
TGTGCCAGCATGGGCAACACAGATACGCAGTATTTT
>TRBJ2-1|TRBV6-1|many|TRBD1
CASSEWTGVYNEQFF
TGTGCCAGCAGTGAATGGACAGGGGTATACAATGAGCAGTTCTTC
>TRBJ2-7|TRBV5-5|few|TRBD1
CASSTRRDRGTYEQYF
TGTGCCAGCAGCACCCGTCGGGACAGGGGGACATACGAGCAGTACTTC